This is a list of T cell receptor beta chains from one sample in a study of blood T cell repertoires in COVID-19. The data were produced by immunoSEQ multiplex PCR, yet TCRdb's version contains in-frame clones alone and is incomplete. Of about 140,000 clones listed, under 90% are singletons. The sample comprised peripheral blood. The source is a woman of 80 years or more in a cohort sampled during active or convalescent COVID-19. Each CDR3 is given with its conserved first and last residue. The D gene is left open where the match is weak. Where a row states a size, it is once, few, many or the class of an expanded clone; other rows omit it.

V,J,D,size,DNA,CDR3
TRBV5-1,TRBJ1-1,TRBD1,NA,TGCGCCAGCAGCTTTCAGGGACAGGGGGTACTCGGCACTGAAGCTTTCTTT,CASSFQGQGVLGTEAFF
TRBV18,TRBJ2-5,NA,NA,TGTGCCAGCTCACCTAAAAGAGGCGGGGAGACCCAGTACTTC,CASSPKRGGETQYF
TRBV6-1,TRBJ1-2,NA,few,TGTGCCAGCAGTGAAGCTTTCCGGGAAATGGGACTCGGCTACACCTTC,CASSEAFREMGLGYTF
TRBV5-1,TRBJ2-5,NA,NA,TGCGCCAGCAGCTTGGCAGGGGGGCAAGAGACCCAGTACTTC,CASSLAGGQETQYF
TRBV19,TRBJ1-4,NA,NA,TGTGCCAGTAGCGTACTCGGGGTCGCAACTAATGAAAAACTGTTTTTT,CASSVLGVATNEKLFF
TRBV19,TRBJ1-6,NA,few,TGTGCCAGTAACCCGGACAGTTATTCACCCCTCCACTTT,CASNPDSYSPLHF
TRBV5-1,TRBJ2-7,TRBD2,NA,TGCGCCAGCAGTGACGGGGGGACTGGGTACGAGCAGTACTTC,CASSDGGTGYEQYF
TRBV6-5,TRBJ1-2,NA,NA,TGTGCCAGCAGGACATCCGTAAGTGGCTACACCTTC,CASRTSVSGYTF
TRBV12-3/TRBV12-4,TRBJ1-1,NA,NA,TGTGCCAGCAGTCCCCGGGGGGGGCGTGAAGCTTTCTTT,CASSPRGGREAFF
TRBV2,TRBJ2-3,TRBD1,NA,TGTGCCAGTAAAAAGGACAGGGGGACAGATACGCAGTATTTT,CASKKDRGTDTQYF
TRBV12-3/TRBV12-4,TRBJ1-1,NA,NA,TGTGCCAGCAGTTTCCTGAGGACTGAAGCTTTCTTT,CASSFLRTEAFF
TRBV28,TRBJ1-2,TRBD1,few,TGTGCCAGCAGTTTCGGCGGGACAGGGTACTATGGCTACACCTTC,CASSFGGTGYYGYTF
TRBV7-2,TRBJ2-5,NA,NA,TGTGCCAGCAGTGAACAAACGCGGGAGACCCAGTACTTC,CASSEQTRETQYF
TRBV4-3,TRBJ2-2,NA,NA,TGCGCCAGTCGCAGGGGATCCGGGGAGCTGTTTTTT,CASRRGSGELFF
TRBV2,TRBJ2-2,NA,NA,TGTGCCAGCAAACTAGATTACACCGGGGAGCTGTTTTTT,CASKLDYTGELFF
TRBV28,TRBJ2-3,TRBD2,NA,TGTGCCAGCAGTTTAAAGCTAGCGGGGGCTCGGGATACGCAGTATTTT,CASSLKLAGARDTQYF
TRBV6-1,TRBJ1-4,TRBD1,NA,TGTGCCAGCAGTGAACCGGGACAGGGGTCTGAAAAACTGTTTTTT,CASSEPGQGSEKLFF
TRBV28,TRBJ2-1,NA,once,TGTGCCAGCAGTCCCCTAGCGTCTGAGCAGTTCTTC,CASSPLASEQFF
TRBV7-2,TRBJ1-1,NA,NA,TGTGCCAGCAGCTTAGATGGGGCGTTGGGCACTGAAGCTTTCTTT,CASSLDGALGTEAFF
TRBV11-2,TRBJ2-5,TRBD1,NA,TGTGCCAGCAGCCGAGAATTAGCCCAAAGGGGGCGTCAAGAGACCCAGTACTTC,CASSRELAQRGRQETQYF
TRBV11-2,TRBJ2-1,NA,NA,TGTGCCAGCAGCCCGACGACTAGTCCCAATGAGCAGTTCTTC,CASSPTTSPNEQFF
TRBV7-9,TRBJ1-2,TRBD1,NA,TGTGCCAGCAGCTTAGAAGGTTACAGGGGGTATGGCTACACCTTC,CASSLEGYRGYGYTF
TRBV7-9,TRBJ1-4,TRBD1,NA,TGTGCCAGCAGCTTAGCTGGTAACAGGGGTGAAAAACTGTTTTTT,CASSLAGNRGEKLFF
TRBV3-1/TRBV3-2,TRBJ2-3,NA,NA,TGTGCCAGCAGCTTCGACTGGGGCACAGATACGCAGTATTTT,CASSFDWGTDTQYF
TRBV29-1,TRBJ2-7,NA,NA,TGCAGCGCGAGCACCTCCTACGAGCAGTACTTC,CSASTSYEQYF
TRBV6-5,TRBJ1-2,NA,NA,TGTGCCAGCAGTTATATCGCAGCAGGGATTGACGTTGGCTACACCTTC,CASSYIAAGIDVGYTF